Listed below are T cell receptor beta chains from one sample, sequenced in a study of T cell responses to AZD1222 COVID-19 vaccine. The protocol was immunoSEQ multiplex PCR, while the TCRdb copy is restricted to in-frame clones and leaves out a portion. The sample lists more than 85,000 clones; roughly nine tenths were seen once. Sample: peripheral blood, taken on day 0 of AZD1222 vaccination. The receptors stem from an adult in good health. Both conserved end residues are part of each CDR3. Each record gives: J gene, V gene, D gene, CDR3 length, clone size, CDR3 DNA, CDR3 protein. The D gene is left open where the match is weak. The listing skips clone size in some rows; elsewhere it reads once, few, many or a size class.

J: TRBJ1-6; V: TRBV30; D: -; length: 12; size: -; DNA: TGTGCCTGGAACCAACAAGCCTCACCCCTCCACTTT; CDR3: CAWNQQASPLHF
J: TRBJ1-2; V: TRBV21-1; D: -; length: 13; size: -; DNA: TGTGCCAGCAGCAAGGACAGGCTCTATGGCTACACCTTC; CDR3: CASSKDRLYGYTF
J: TRBJ1-5; V: TRBV21-1; D: -; length: 16; size: -; DNA: TGTGCCAGCAGACCGGGCCCAAAGGCTGACAATCAGCCCCAGCATTTT; CDR3: CASRPGPKADNQPQHF
J: TRBJ2-7; V: TRBV3-1/TRBV3-2; D: TRBD2; length: 17; size: -; DNA: TGTGCCAGCATCGGGACTAGCGGGGCCCTACACTCCTACGAGCAGTACTTC; CDR3: CASIGTSGALHSYEQYF
J: TRBJ1-1; V: TRBV6-5; D: -; length: 13; size: -; DNA: TGTGCCAGCAGTTACTCAGCAGGGTTTGAAGCTTTCTTT; CDR3: CASSYSAGFEAFF
J: TRBJ2-1; V: TRBV6-5; D: -; length: 15; size: -; DNA: TGTGCCAGCAGTCCAGGGGTTGGGTCCTACAATGAGCAGTTCTTC; CDR3: CASSPGVGSYNEQFF
J: TRBJ2-7; V: TRBV28; D: TRBD1; length: 14; size: -; DNA: TGTGCCAGCAGTATGGACAGGGTCTCCTACGAGCAGTACTTC; CDR3: CASSMDRVSYEQYF
J: TRBJ1-1; V: TRBV4-2; D: TRBD1; length: 16; size: once; DNA: TGTGCCAGCAGCCAACCCCCTGGGACAGGGGGCACTGAAGCTTTCTTT; CDR3: CASSQPPGTGGTEAFF
J: TRBJ2-7; V: TRBV5-1; D: -; length: 15; size: few; DNA: TGCGCCAGCAGCTTGGTTGGGGGAACCCCCTACGAGCAGTACTTC; CDR3: CASSLVGGTPYEQYF
J: TRBJ2-7; V: TRBV6-5; D: -; length: 12; size: -; DNA: TGTGCCGCGCAGGGTCCCCCCCACGAGCAGTACTTC; CDR3: CAAQGPPHEQYF
J: TRBJ1-3; V: TRBV11-2; D: -; length: 14; size: -; DNA: TGTGCCAGCAGCCGGACCCTCTCTGGAAACACCATATATTTT; CDR3: CASSRTLSGNTIYF
J: TRBJ2-3; V: TRBV19; D: TRBD1; length: 14; size: -; DNA: TGTGCCATCCCCGGGCAGGGGGTAACAGATACGCAGTATTTT; CDR3: CAIPGQGVTDTQYF
J: TRBJ2-7; V: TRBV7-2; D: TRBD2; length: 15; size: -; DNA: TGTGCCAGCAGTTTCCCGGGAGGGTACCCCCCCGAGCAGTACTTC; CDR3: CASSFPGGYPPEQYF
J: TRBJ2-6; V: TRBV2; D: TRBD1; length: 17; size: -; DNA: TGTGCCAGAGGGGACAGGGCGCAGTCCTCTGGGGCCAACGTCCTGACTTTC; CDR3: CARGDRAQSSGANVLTF
J: TRBJ1-4; V: TRBV18; D: TRBD1; length: 15; size: once; DNA: TGTGCCAGCTCGCCCGGACAGGGGAGAGGGGAAAAACTGTTTTTT; CDR3: CASSPGQGRGEKLFF
J: TRBJ1-6; V: TRBV5-1; D: TRBD1; length: 16; size: -; DNA: TGCGCCAGCAGCTTGATAGGGACAGGACCTAATTCACCCCTCCACTTT; CDR3: CASSLIGTGPNSPLHF
J: TRBJ2-2; V: TRBV7-9; D: TRBD1; length: 15; size: -; DNA: TGTGCCAGCAGGCCCGGGACAGTGAACACCGGGGAGCTGTTTTTT; CDR3: CASRPGTVNTGELFF
J: TRBJ2-7; V: TRBV5-4; D: -; length: 14; size: -; DNA: TGTGCCAGCAGCTTCGGGGGACGTACCTACGAGCAGTACTTC; CDR3: CASSFGGRTYEQYF
J: TRBJ2-7; V: TRBV18; D: -; length: 13; size: -; DNA: TGTGCCAGCTCACCACAGAGCTCCTACGAGCAGTACTTC; CDR3: CASSPQSSYEQYF
J: TRBJ1-6; V: TRBV12-3/TRBV12-4; D: -; length: 12; size: -; DNA: TGTGCCAGCAGCTTCGATAATTCACCCCTCCACTTT; CDR3: CASSFDNSPLHF
J: TRBJ2-5; V: TRBV7-2; D: -; length: 17; size: -; DNA: TGTGCCAGCAGCTTAGTGGCTGGGGGCCGGAACCAAGAGACCCAGTACTTC; CDR3: CASSLVAGGRNQETQYF
J: TRBJ2-5; V: TRBV7-6; D: -; length: 16; size: -; DNA: TGTGCCAGCAGCTTAGAAGGGCTGGGAGTGGGGGAGACCCAGTACTTC; CDR3: CASSLEGLGVGETQYF
J: TRBJ1-1; V: TRBV5-1; D: -; length: 14; size: -; DNA: TGCGCCAGCAGCTTGCTCAGTCTGAACACTGAAGCTTTCTTT; CDR3: CASSLLSLNTEAFF
J: TRBJ1-1; V: TRBV5-1; D: TRBD1; length: 12; size: -; DNA: TGCGCCAGCAGCATGACAGGGACTGAAGCTTTCTTT; CDR3: CASSMTGTEAFF
J: TRBJ1-3; V: TRBV7-9; D: -; length: 17; size: -; DNA: TGTGCCAGCAGCCCCACCGGGGGGGTACGCTCTGGAAACACCATATATTTT; CDR3: CASSPTGGVRSGNTIYF
J: TRBJ2-5; V: TRBV4-2; D: TRBD1; length: 16; size: -; DNA: TGTGCCAGCAGCCCAAGAGGGACAGGGGGCCGAGAGACCCAGTACTTC; CDR3: CASSPRGTGGRETQYF
J: TRBJ2-1; V: TRBV3-1/TRBV3-2; D: TRBD2; length: 17; size: -; DNA: TGTGCCAGCAGCCAAGAACTAGCGGGAGGATCTTACAATGAGCAGTTCTTC; CDR3: CASSQELAGGSYNEQFF
J: TRBJ2-2; V: TRBV12-3/TRBV12-4; D: -; length: 12; size: -; DNA: TGTGCCAGCAGGCTGGGGTCCGGGGAGCTGTTTTTT; CDR3: CASRLGSGELFF
J: TRBJ1-6; V: TRBV5-5; D: -; length: 13; size: few; DNA: TGTGCCAGCAGCTTGAATTGGGTTTCACCCCTCCACTTT; CDR3: CASSLNWVSPLHF
J: TRBJ1-1; V: TRBV29-1; D: -; length: 12; size: few; DNA: TGCAGCGTTTTTGGGGAGTCCGTATCAGCTTTCTTT; CDR3: CSVFGESVSAFF
J: TRBJ2-3; V: TRBV5-1; D: -; length: 16; size: -; DNA: TGCGCCAGCGCTATCCAGGGGCCTCCGAGCACAGATACGCAGTATTTT; CDR3: CASAIQGPPSTDTQYF
J: TRBJ2-2; V: TRBV9; D: -; length: 14; size: -; DNA: TGTGCCAGCAGCCTGTCGGGGGCGGCCGGGGAGCTGTTTTTT; CDR3: CASSLSGAAGELFF
J: TRBJ2-1; V: TRBV7-9; D: TRBD2; length: 17; size: -; DNA: TGTGCCAGCAGCCGCGGACTAGCGGGAGGGGAGGGAAATGAGCAGTTCTTC; CDR3: CASSRGLAGGEGNEQFF
J: TRBJ2-1; V: TRBV28; D: TRBD2; length: 16; size: once; DNA: TGTGCCAGCAGTTTAGAGGAGGCTAGCGGGAAAAATGAGCAGTTCTTC; CDR3: CASSLEEASGKNEQFF
J: TRBJ1-6; V: TRBV14; D: -; length: 20; size: -; DNA: TGTGCCAGCAGCCAATTCTACAGACAGGCGCGAAACTCCTATAATTCACCCCTCCACTTT; CDR3: CASSQFYRQARNSYNSPLHF
J: TRBJ1-6; V: TRBV7-9; D: -; length: 15; size: -; DNA: TGTGCCAGCAGCTTAGCAGGGAAGGGGAATTCACCCCTCCACTTT; CDR3: CASSLAGKGNSPLHF
J: TRBJ2-1; V: TRBV19; D: TRBD2; length: 15; size: -; DNA: TGTGCCAGTAGTGTCGGGGGGGCCGACTACAATGAGCAGTTCTTC; CDR3: CASSVGGADYNEQFF
J: TRBJ2-7; V: TRBV5-1; D: -; length: 16; size: -; DNA: TGCGCCAGCAGCTACCTTCCCCAGGGGACTTCCTACGAGCAGTACTTC; CDR3: CASSYLPQGTSYEQYF
J: TRBJ1-3; V: TRBV7-9; D: TRBD1; length: 16; size: -; DNA: TGTGCCAGCAGCAAATGGACAGGTTTAGGAGGAAACACCATATATTTT; CDR3: CASSKWTGLGGNTIYF
J: TRBJ2-3; V: TRBV5-6; D: -; length: 14; size: -; DNA: TGTGCCAGCAGCCCGGGTCTCTCGTGGGATACGCAGTATTTT; CDR3: CASSPGLSWDTQYF
J: TRBJ2-3; V: TRBV27; D: -; length: 13; size: -; DNA: TGTGCCAGCAGTTTCGCCTTAACAGATACGCAGTATTTT; CDR3: CASSFALTDTQYF
J: TRBJ1-2; V: TRBV6-1; D: -; length: 14; size: -; DNA: TGTGCCAGCAGTGAGTCAGGCACTTACTATGGCTACACCTTC; CDR3: CASSESGTYYGYTF
J: TRBJ1-2; V: TRBV2; D: -; length: 11; size: -; DNA: TGTGCCAGCAGTGAAGCGCGGGGCTACACCTTC; CDR3: CASSEARGYTF
J: TRBJ2-7; V: TRBV7-2; D: -; length: 15; size: -; DNA: TGTGCCAGCAGTTCCGATCTCCACAATTCCTACGAGCAGTACTTC; CDR3: CASSSDLHNSYEQYF
J: TRBJ2-7; V: TRBV12-3/TRBV12-4; D: -; length: 12; size: -; DNA: TGTGCCAGCACCTCGGCCATCTACGAGCAGTACTTC; CDR3: CASTSAIYEQYF
J: TRBJ2-1; V: TRBV7-9; D: TRBD1; length: 19; size: -; DNA: TGTGCCAGCAGCCCCCCTGGACAGGGGTTTGTGAGGGCCTACAATGAGCAGTTCTTC; CDR3: CASSPPGQGFVRAYNEQFF
J: TRBJ1-4; V: TRBV3-1/TRBV3-2; D: -; length: 19; size: -; DNA: TGTGCCAGCAGCCTTTATGGGGCGCAGGAGCAGGCAACTAATGAAAAACTGTTTTTT; CDR3: CASSLYGAQEQATNEKLFF
J: TRBJ2-7; V: TRBV7-3; D: -; length: 13; size: -; DNA: TGTGCCAGCAGCCCATTAGGCTCCTACGAGCAGTACTTC; CDR3: CASSPLGSYEQYF
J: TRBJ2-1; V: TRBV29-1; D: TRBD2; length: 15; size: few; DNA: TGCAGCGTTTCCCCGGGAGGGAGCTCCTACAATGAGCAGTTCTTC; CDR3: CSVSPGGSSYNEQFF